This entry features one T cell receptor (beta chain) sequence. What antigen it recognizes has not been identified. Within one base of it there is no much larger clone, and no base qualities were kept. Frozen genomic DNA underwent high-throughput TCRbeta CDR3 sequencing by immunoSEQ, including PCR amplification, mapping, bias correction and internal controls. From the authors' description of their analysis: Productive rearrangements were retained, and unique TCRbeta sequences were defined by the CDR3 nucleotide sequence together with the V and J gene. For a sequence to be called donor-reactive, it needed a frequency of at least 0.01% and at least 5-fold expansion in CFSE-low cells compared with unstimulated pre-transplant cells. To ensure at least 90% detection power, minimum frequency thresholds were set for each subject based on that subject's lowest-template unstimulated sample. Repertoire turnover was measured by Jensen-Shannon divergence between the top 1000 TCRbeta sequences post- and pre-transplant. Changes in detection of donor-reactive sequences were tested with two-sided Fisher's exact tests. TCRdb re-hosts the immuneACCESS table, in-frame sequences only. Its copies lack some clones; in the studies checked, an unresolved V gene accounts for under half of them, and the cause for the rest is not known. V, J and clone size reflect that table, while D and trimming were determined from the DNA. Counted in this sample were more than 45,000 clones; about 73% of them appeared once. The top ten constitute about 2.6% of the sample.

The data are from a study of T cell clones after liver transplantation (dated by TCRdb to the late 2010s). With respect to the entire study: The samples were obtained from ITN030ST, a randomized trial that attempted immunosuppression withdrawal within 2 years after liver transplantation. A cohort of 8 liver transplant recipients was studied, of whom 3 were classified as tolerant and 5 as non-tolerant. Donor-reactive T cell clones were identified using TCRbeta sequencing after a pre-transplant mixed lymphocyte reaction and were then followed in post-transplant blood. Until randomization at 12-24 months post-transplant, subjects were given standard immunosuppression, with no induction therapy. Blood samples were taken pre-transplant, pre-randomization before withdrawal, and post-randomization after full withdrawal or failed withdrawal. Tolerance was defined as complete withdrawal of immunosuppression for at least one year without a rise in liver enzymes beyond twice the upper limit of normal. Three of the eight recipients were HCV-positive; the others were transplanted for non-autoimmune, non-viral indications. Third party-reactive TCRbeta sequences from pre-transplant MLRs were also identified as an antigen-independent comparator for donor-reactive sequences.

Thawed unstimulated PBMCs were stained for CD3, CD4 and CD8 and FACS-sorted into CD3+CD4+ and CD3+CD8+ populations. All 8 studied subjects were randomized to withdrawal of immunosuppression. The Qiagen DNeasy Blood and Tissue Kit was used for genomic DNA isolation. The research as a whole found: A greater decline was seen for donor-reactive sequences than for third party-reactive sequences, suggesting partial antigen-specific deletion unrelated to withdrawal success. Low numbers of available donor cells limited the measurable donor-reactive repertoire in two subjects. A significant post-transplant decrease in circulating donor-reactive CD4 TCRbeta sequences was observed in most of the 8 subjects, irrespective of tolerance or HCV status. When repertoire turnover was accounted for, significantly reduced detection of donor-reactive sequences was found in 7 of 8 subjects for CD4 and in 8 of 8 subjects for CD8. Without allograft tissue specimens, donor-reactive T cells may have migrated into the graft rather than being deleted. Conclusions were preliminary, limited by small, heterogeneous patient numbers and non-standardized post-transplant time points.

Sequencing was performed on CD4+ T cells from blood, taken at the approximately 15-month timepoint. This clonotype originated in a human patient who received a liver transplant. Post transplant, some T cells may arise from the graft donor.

The DNA is as follows: TGTGCCTGGAGTGGATCCTGGACAGGGGGCGGGGTTCGGGGCACTGAAGCTTTCTTT. This gives the protein CAWSGSWTGGGVRGTEAFF. The rearranged chain carries TRBV30 and TRBJ1-1; 11 bases in the junction line up with TRBD1. The CDR3 goes from the cysteine to the phenylalanine over 19 residues. The kept DNA is CDR3 alone, 57 bases in frame from the first base. The germline V gene (reference sequence) specifies GTSNPN as CDR1 and SVGIG as CDR2. Trimming accounts for 1 base at V and 4 bases at J, while the number of junction bases matched to no gene is 17. Beyond the CDR3, the reference TRBV30 and TRBJ1-1 genes provide the residues; the full variable domain reads: SQTIHQWPATLVQPVGSPLSLECTVEGTSNPNLYWYRQAAGRGLQLLFYSVGIGQISSEVPQNLSASRPQDRQFILSSKKLLLSDSGFYLCAWSGSWTGGGVRGTEAFFGQGTRLTVV.